These 18 T cell receptor beta chains were sequenced from one sample in a study of T cell responses to AZD1222 COVID-19 vaccine. Assay used: immunoSEQ multiplex PCR; TCRdb lists only in-frame clones, some missing. The sample yields approximately 150,000 clones, 92% seen once. Sequenced here: peripheral blood, sampled 28 days after the second AZD1222 dose. These receptors came from an adult who received the AZD1222 COVID-19 vaccine.

The chain uses TRBV10-3 and TRBJ2-5, with 13 bases matching TRBD2. Losses at the gene ends were 10 bases for V and 3 bases for J; bases not matched to a gene: 5. Germline CDR1 is ENHRY and CDR2 is SYGVKD. This CDR3 region has 14 residues. This CDR3 reads CATRTSGGEETQYF. As DNA, the CDR3 is TGTGCCACCCGGACTAGCGGGGGTGAAGAGACCCAGTACTTC.

This rearrangement joins TRBV28 to TRBJ2-3; tentative D call: TRBD1 (5 bases). This CDR3 is built from 17 residues. Trimming removed 6 bases from V and 3 bases from J, with 22 bases in between. Germline CDR1 reads MDHEN; CDR2 reads SYDVKM. Here the CDR3 reads CASRPLLVGATTDTQYF. The CDR3 coding sequence is TGTGCCAGCAGACCTTTGCTGGTAGGGGCAACTACAGATACGCAGTATTTT. Combining the CDR3 with reference TRBV28 and TRBJ2-3 gives the whole variable domain DVKVTQSSRYLVKRTGEKVFLECVQDMDHENMFWYRQDPGLGLRLIYFSYDVKMKEKGDIPEGYSVSREKKERFSLILESASTNQTSMYLCASRPLLVGATTDTQYFGPGTRLTVL.

The chain has TRBV7-2 and TRBJ2-7; possibly TRBD1 for D (6 bases). V lost 4 bases and J lost 7, with 17 bases in between. The germline V gene encodes CDR1 SGHTA and CDR2 FQGNSA. This CDR3 contains 14 residues. The CDR3 protein is CASSYTGSPSEQYF. CDR3 DNA sequence: TGTGCCAGCAGCTACACAGGGTCCCCCTCGGAGCAGTACTTC.

The CDR3 sequence is CASSSDRAGYTF. CDR3 nucleotide sequence: TGTGCCAGCAGCTCTGACAGGGCTGGCTACACCTTC. The V and J genes are TRBV7-9 and TRBJ1-2; 7 bases are shared with TRBD1. Germline V gene sequence: CDR1 SEHNR, CDR2 FQNEAQ (reference sequence). V lost 4 bases, J lost 7 bases, and 3 bases stayed unmatched. The CDR3 contains 12 residues.

The rearrangement links TRBV5-1 to TRBJ1-2; 9 positions match TRBD1. V was pared by 0 bases and J by 8 bases, with 11 bases of the junction left unmatched. This CDR3 contains 16 residues. Germline values: CDR1 SGHRS, CDR2 YFSETQ. The CDR3 reads CASSLGQSGTGLGYTF. DNA of the CDR3: TGCGCCAGCAGCTTGGGGCAATCCGGGACAGGGTTAGGCTACACCTTC.

V usage is TRBV27 and J usage is TRBJ2-1; unclear D gene. Germline CDR1 MNHEY, CDR2 SMNVEV (reference sequence). Deletions cut 8 bases from V and 5 bases from J, with 25 bases between. The CDR3 has 17 amino acids. The CDR3: CASRSGSGRIWDNEQFF. The CDR3, as DNA: TGTGCCAGCCGGTCAGGCTCGGGCAGGATATGGGACAATGAGCAGTTCTTC.

This chain joins TRBV10-1 and TRBJ2-3; 7 nucleotides match TRBD1. Per germline, CDR1 WNHNN and CDR2 SYGVQD (reference sequence). Trimming took 9 bases from V and 0 from J; bases not matched to a gene: 9. The CDR3 runs to 15 residues. The CDR3 coding sequence is TGCGCCAGGGTATACGGACAGGAGAGCACAGATACGCAGTATTTT. Its translation: CARVYGQESTDTQYF.

This clone was observed once. The chain carries TRBV21-1 and TRBJ2-1; the D call of TRBD2 is as the table states it, not checked on the DNA. TRBV21-1 is a listed pseudogene. The CDR3 spans 12 residues. This CDR3 is CASSKPVNEQFF. The CDR3, as DNA: TGTGCCAGCAGCAAACCCGTTAATGAGCAGTTCTTC.

The genes are TRBV7-8 and TRBJ2-2; D is undetermined. This CDR3 contains 16 residues. The V and J ends lost 1 base and 0 bases respectively, with 9 bases between them. Germline CDR1 is SGHVS and CDR2 is FQNEAQ. The DNA for the CDR3 is TGTGCCAGCAGCTTAGGTTGGGCGACGAACACCGGGGAGCTGTTTTTT. Protein product: CASSLGWATNTGELFF.

Comment on this clone: Germline is not matched at one junction end, which may reflect a read error. The gene calls are TRBV11-2 and TRBJ2-2, with TRBD2 matching over 7 bases. The CDR3 length is 16 residues. CDR1 SGHAT and CDR2 FQNNGV come from the germline V gene. The CDR3 bases are TGTGCCAGCACATCCCTGACTAGCCAAAACAACGGGGAGCTGTTTTTT. Translation gives CASTSLTSQNNGELFF.

The chain is built from TRBV19 and TRBJ2-2; D is unclear. This CDR3 is 13 amino acids long. Germline V lookup: CDR1 LNHDA, CDR2 SQIVND (reference sequence). Trimming removed 2 bases at V and 7 bases at J, with 8 bases between. CDR3 DNA: TGTGCCAGTAGTATAAAATGGGGCGGGGAGCTGTTTTTT. It yields the protein CASSIKWGGELFF.

The chain links TRBV5-5 to TRBJ1-2; TRBD1 might be the D (5 bases). From germline, CDR1 is SGHKS and CDR2 YYEKEE (reference sequence). This CDR3 has 12 amino acids. V gave up 0 bases and J gave up 6 bases, with 6 bases separating them. CDR3 loop: CASSLAGNGYTF. The CDR3 DNA is TGTGCCAGCAGCTTGGCAGGGAATGGCTACACCTTC.

This clone was observed a handful of times. The chain links TRBV30 to TRBJ1-5; D gene unclear. The germline V gene encodes CDR1 GTSNPN and CDR2 SVGIG (reference sequence). V lost 2 bases and J lost 5, with 10 bases in between. CDR3 length equals 13 residues. CDR3 sequence (DNA): TGTGCCTGGAGTACCCGGGCGGATCAGCCCCAGCATTTT. This sequence encodes CAWSTRADQPQHF.

The J gene is TRBJ1-6, the V gene TRBV28; D unclear. Germline lookup yields CDR1 MDHEN and CDR2 SYDVKM. The CDR3 covers 14 residues. V gave up 6 bases and J gave up 3 bases, with 9 bases separating them. The CDR3 here is CASRYGIYNSPLHF. The CDR3 nucleotides read TGTGCCAGCAGATACGGGATCTATAATTCACCCCTCCACTTT.

The chain links TRBV6-2 or TRBV6-3 to TRBJ1-1, with D possibly matching TRBD1 (6 bases). Germline lookup yields CDR1 MNHEY and CDR2 SVGEGT. This CDR3 has 14 amino acids. V lost 4 bases and J lost 11, with 20 bases in between. The CDR3 loop is CASSFTGGGSSAFF. In DNA, the CDR3 is TGTGCCAGCAGTTTCACTGGAGGGGGTAGCTCGGCTTTCTTT.

The J gene is TRBJ1-1, the V gene TRBV6-2 or TRBV6-3, with TRBD1 matching 7 bases. The CDR3 length is 14 residues. V lost 0 bases, J lost 10 bases, and 8 bases stayed unmatched. Germline CDR1 reads MNHEY; CDR2 reads SVGEGT. DNA for the CDR3: TGTGCCAGCAGTTACTCACAGGGGTTTGCTGGAGCTTTCTTT. Its translation: CASSYSQGFAGAFF.

This chain connects TRBV3-1 (or the pseudogene TRBV3-2) to TRBJ2-5; no reliable D call. Germline values: CDR1 LGHDT, CDR2 YNNKEL (reference sequence). CDR3 size: 15 residues. Deletions cut 4 bases from V and 1 base from J, with 13 bases between. The CDR3 reads CASSPGLASQETQYF. The CDR3 bases are TGTGCCAGCAGCCCCGGTCTCGCCAGCCAAGAGACCCAGTACTTC.

The DNA of the CDR3 is TGTGCCAGCAGTCGGATGACAGGGTTCAGCTACGAGCAGTACTTC. It is translated as CASSRMTGFSYEQYF. The chain couples TRBV6-2 or TRBV6-3 to TRBJ2-7; 7 positions agree with TRBD1. CDR1 is MNHEY, CDR2 SVGEGT, per germline. The V segment lost 5 bases and the J segment 3 bases; nucleotides outside the gene matches: 10. The CDR3 spans 15 residues.